The 10 T cell receptor beta chains below were found in one sample sequenced in a study of human T cells and chemical hapten exposure (dated by TCRdb to about 2021). The intended sense of this specimen's time point label: patch test 1, 2 weeks after DPC sensitization. According to the study, the label for this sample's treatment or condition signals: therapeutic diphenylcyclopropenone sensitization with weekly scalp DPC. Library preparation used RACE. The data were produced on a NextSeq 500. TCRdb trimmed the raw reads at Q25, called clones with MiXCR and kept productive beta chains. One record per CDR3 amino acid sequence lists the most common genes and DNA. Across this sample there are 180,000 or so distinct CDR3 sequences, with approximately 14% seen only once. Clones ranked in the top ten supply 1.5% to 2% of the sample. The starting material was whole blood, obtained in connection with sensitization to the hapten diphenylcyclopropenone (DPC). The receptor source for this set is a woman aged 30 to 39 with alopecia areata. Some clones in this sample may be carry-over from other donors' samples.

This clonotype has a count of ten or more. The V call is TRBV30, the J call TRBJ2-5, with D maybe TRBD2 (5 bases). Trimming removed 5 bases at V and 2 bases at J, with 18 bases between. Germline V gives CDR1 GTSNPN, CDR2 SVGIG (reference sequence). This CDR3 has 15 residues. The CDR3 here is CAWSGDYRRQETQYF. The CDR3 nucleotides are TGTGCCTGGTCCGGTGACTACCGGCGGCAAGAGACCCAGTACTTC.

This chain joins TRBV2 and TRBJ2-5, with unresolved D. Germline-derived CDR1 and CDR2 are SNHLY and FYNNEI. The CDR3 loop spans 10 amino acids. Trimming cost V 8 bases and J 7 bases, with 8 bases left between them. The CDR3 nucleotides read TGTGCCAGCGGACCGATGACCCAGTACTTC. Its protein product is CASGPMTQYF.

This clonotype was picked up a small number of times. The genes are TRBV5-1 and TRBJ1-1, with 7 bases fitting TRBD1. CDR3 length: 15 amino acids. The germline V gene has CDR1 SGHRS and CDR2 YFSETQ. The V gene end was trimmed by 4 bases and the J gene end by 1 base; junction bases not matched to a gene: 7. The CDR3 DNA follows: TGCGCCAGCAGCCGACTCGGGACAGCGAACACTGAAGCTTTCTTT. Its protein product is CASSRLGTANTEAFF.

This clonotype was seen at least ten times. V and J are TRBV28 and TRBJ1-1; no clear D. Germline-derived CDR1 and CDR2 are MDHEN and SYDVKM. Trimming took off 6 bases at V and 1 base at J, with 9 bases between the two ends. This CDR3 region has 13 residues. This chain's CDR3 is CASSTPGNTEAFF. The CDR3 region has the DNA TGTGCCAGCAGCACCCCAGGGAACACTGAAGCTTTCTTT.

This clonotype was counted a few times. This chain joins TRBV19 and TRBJ2-5; D unclear. From germline, CDR1 is LNHDA and CDR2 SQIVND (reference sequence). The CDR3 sequence is 14 residues long. The V end was cut by 10 bases, the J end by 1 base, with 16 bases between. For the CDR3, the DNA is TGTGCCACGAAGGGCTTCTTGGGCCAAGAGACCCAGTACTTC. It is translated as CATKGFLGQETQYF. The entire variable domain, with the rest obtained from reference TRBV19 and TRBJ2-5, is as follows: DGGITQSPKYLFRKEGQNVTLSCEQNLNHDAMYWYRQDPGQGLRLIYYSQIVNDFQKGDIAEGYSVSREKKESFPLTVTSAQKNPTAFYLCATKGFLGQETQYFGPGTRLLVL.

This clonotype was seen a handful of times. This sequence joins TRBV18 and TRBJ2-5; TRBD1 matches at 8 bases. V dropped 2 bases and J dropped 3; count of bases not matched to a gene: 2. The V gene's germline CDR1 is KGHSH and CDR2 LQKENI. The CDR3 is 14 residues long. CDR3 coding DNA: TGTGCCAGCTCACCATGGACAGGGAAAGAGACCCAGTACTTC. Protein product: CASSPWTGKETQYF. The whole variable domain, filled in from reference TRBV18 and TRBJ2-5, reads NAGVMQNPRHLVRRRGQEARLRCSPMKGHSHVYWYRQLPEEGLKFMVYLQKENIIDESGMPKERFSAEFPKEGPSILRIQQVVRGDSAAYFCASSPWTGKETQYFGPGTRLLVL.

There are a few counts of this clonotype. V and J are TRBV27 and TRBJ2-2; tentatively, D is TRBD1 (6 bases). Germline V gene lookup returns CDR1 MNHEY and CDR2 SMNVEV (reference sequence). The CDR3 has 14 residues. The V end was cut by 6 bases, the J end by 3 bases, with 11 bases between. The CDR3 is CASRPGVYTGELFF. Here the CDR3 DNA reads TGTGCCAGCAGGCCAGGGGTCTACACCGGGGAGCTGTTTTTT.

This clonotype was observed at least ten times. V and J are TRBV29-1 and TRBJ1-1; D might be TRBD1 (6 bases). V was pared by 6 bases and J by 8 bases, with 16 bases between. CDR1 is SQVTM, CDR2 ANQGSEA, per germline. The CDR3 has 12 residues. CDR3 residues: CSVNTGSREAFF. The CDR3 coding sequence is TGCAGCGTGAATACAGGGTCGAGAGAAGCTTTCTTT.

The chain is built from TRBV4-2 and TRBJ2-2, with D possibly being TRBD1 (5 bases). This CDR3 comprises 16 residues. The V gene lost 1 base and the J gene lost 3 bases, with 12 bases spanning the gap. Germline CDR1 reads LGHNA; CDR2 reads YNFKEQ. CDR3 DNA sequence: TGTGCCAGCAGCCAAGTATCAGGGTTGTACACCGGGGAGCTGTTTTTT. It codes for CASSQVSGLYTGELFF.

This clonotype was recorded many times. This chain uses TRBV9 with TRBJ2-3; no firm D call. Germline V gene data show CDR1 as SGDLS and CDR2 as YYNGEE. The V end was cut by 0 bases, the J end by 2 bases, with 10 bases between. The CDR3 has 15 amino acids. This chain's CDR3 is CASSVGAGYTDTQYF. As DNA, the CDR3 is TGTGCCAGCAGCGTAGGGGCAGGATACACAGATACGCAGTATTTT.